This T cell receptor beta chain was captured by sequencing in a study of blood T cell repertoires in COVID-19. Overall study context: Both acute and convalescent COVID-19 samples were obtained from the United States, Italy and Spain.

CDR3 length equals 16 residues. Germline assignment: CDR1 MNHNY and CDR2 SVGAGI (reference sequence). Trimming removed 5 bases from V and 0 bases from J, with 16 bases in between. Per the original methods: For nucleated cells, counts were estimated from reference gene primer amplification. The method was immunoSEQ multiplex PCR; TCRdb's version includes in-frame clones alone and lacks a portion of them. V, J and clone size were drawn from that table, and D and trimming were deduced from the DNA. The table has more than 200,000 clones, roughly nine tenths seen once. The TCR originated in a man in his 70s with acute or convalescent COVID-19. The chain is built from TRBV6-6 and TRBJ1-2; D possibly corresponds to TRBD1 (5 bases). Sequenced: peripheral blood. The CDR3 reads CASSPGRTIANYGYTF. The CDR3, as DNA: TGTGCCAGCAGTCCGGGACGGACTATAGCTAACTATGGCTACACCTTC.